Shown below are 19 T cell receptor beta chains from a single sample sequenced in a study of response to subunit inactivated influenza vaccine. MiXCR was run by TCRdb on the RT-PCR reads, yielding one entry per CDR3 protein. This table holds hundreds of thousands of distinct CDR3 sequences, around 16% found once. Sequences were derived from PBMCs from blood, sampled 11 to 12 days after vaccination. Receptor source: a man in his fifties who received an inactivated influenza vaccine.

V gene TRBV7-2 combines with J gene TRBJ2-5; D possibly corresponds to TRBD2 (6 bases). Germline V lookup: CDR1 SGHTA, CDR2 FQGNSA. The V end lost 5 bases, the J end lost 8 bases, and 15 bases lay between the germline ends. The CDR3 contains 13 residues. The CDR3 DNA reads TGTGCCAGCAGCCCCCCGACTAGAAGAACCCAGTACTTC. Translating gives CASSPPTRRTQYF. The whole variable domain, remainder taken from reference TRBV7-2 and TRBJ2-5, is GAGVSQSPSNKVTEKGKDVELRCDPISGHTALYWYRQSLGQGLEFLIYFQGNSAPDKSGLPSDRFSAERTGGSVSTLTIQRTQQEDSAVYLCASSPPTRRTQYFGPGTRLLVL.

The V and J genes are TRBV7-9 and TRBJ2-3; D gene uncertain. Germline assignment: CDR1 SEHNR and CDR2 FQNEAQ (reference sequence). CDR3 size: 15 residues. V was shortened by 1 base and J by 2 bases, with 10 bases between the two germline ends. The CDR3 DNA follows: TGTGCCAGCAGCTTAGTGGGTGCTCTCACAGATACGCAGTATTTT. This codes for CASSLVGALTDTQYF.

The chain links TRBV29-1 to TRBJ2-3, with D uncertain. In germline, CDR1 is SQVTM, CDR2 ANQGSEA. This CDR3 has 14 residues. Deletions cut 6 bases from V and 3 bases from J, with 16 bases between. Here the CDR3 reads CSVDGHGYTDTQYF. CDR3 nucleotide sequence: TGCAGCGTCGATGGTCACGGATATACAGATACGCAGTATTTT.

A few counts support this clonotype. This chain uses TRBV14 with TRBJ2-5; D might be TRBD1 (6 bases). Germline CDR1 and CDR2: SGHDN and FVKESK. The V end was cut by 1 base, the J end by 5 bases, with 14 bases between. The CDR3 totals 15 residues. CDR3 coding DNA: TGTGCCAGCAGCCAAGGAGGGACAAGGGTGGAGACCCAGTACTTC. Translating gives CASSQGGTRVETQYF.

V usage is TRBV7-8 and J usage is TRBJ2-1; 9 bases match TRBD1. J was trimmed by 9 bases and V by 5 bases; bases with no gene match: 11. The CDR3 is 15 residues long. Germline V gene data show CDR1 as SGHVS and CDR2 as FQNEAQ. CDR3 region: CASSNRQGVLSEQFF. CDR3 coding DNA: TGTGCCAGCAGCAACAGACAGGGGGTCCTGAGTGAGCAGTTCTTC.

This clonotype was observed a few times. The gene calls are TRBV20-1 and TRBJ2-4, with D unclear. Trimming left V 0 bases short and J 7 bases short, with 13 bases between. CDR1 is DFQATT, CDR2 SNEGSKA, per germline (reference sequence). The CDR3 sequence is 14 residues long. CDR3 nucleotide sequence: TGCAGTGCTAGAGATCCCCCCCCGAGGAACATTCAGTACTTC. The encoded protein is CSARDPPPRNIQYF.

The CDR3 loop is CASRITGELFF. The CDR3 DNA sequence: TGTGCCAGCAGAATAACCGGGGAGCTGTTTTTT. The rearrangement uses TRBV6-2 or TRBV6-3 and TRBJ2-2, with unresolved D. Germline CDR1 is MNHEY and CDR2 is SVGEGT. Trimming left V 6 bases short and J 5 bases short, with 4 bases between. The CDR3 has 11 amino acids.

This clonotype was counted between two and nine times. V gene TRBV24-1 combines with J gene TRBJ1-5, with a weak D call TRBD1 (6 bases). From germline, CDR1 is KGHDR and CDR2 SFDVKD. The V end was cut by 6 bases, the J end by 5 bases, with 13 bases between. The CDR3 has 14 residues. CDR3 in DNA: TGTGCCACCAGTACGGGACACGTAGATCAGCCCCAGCATTTT. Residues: CATSTGHVDQPQHF.

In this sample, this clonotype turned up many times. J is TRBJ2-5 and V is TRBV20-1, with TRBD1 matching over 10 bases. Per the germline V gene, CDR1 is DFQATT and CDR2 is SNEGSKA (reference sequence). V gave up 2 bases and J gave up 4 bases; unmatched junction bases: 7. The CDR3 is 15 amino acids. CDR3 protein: CSARSGTGDRETQYF. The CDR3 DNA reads TGCAGTGCTAGATCGGGGACAGGGGATAGAGAGACCCAGTACTTC.

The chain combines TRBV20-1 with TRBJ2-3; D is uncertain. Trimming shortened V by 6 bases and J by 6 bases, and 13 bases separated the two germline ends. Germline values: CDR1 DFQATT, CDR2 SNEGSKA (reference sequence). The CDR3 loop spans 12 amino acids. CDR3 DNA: TGCAGTGCCGCGCTAAGGGCGGATACGCAGTATTTT. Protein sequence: CSAALRADTQYF.

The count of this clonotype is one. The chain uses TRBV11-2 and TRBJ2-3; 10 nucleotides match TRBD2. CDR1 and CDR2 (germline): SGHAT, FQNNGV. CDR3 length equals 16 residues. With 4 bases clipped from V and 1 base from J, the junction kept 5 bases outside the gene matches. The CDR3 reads CASSSSGRDGTDTQYF. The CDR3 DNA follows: TGTGCCAGCAGCTCCAGCGGGAGGGATGGCACAGATACGCAGTATTTT.

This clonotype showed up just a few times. CDR3 sequence reads: CASSPGPAGYQETQYF. The CDR3 bases are TGCGCCAGCAGCCCAGGGCCAGCGGGGTACCAAGAGACCCAGTACTTC. V usage is TRBV5-1 and J usage is TRBJ2-5, with TRBD2 identical over 7 bases. Germline trimming cut 4 bases from V and 0 bases from J; bases unmatched to any gene: 9. The CDR3 has 16 residues. Germline loops: CDR1 SGHRS, CDR2 YFSETQ. Drawing the rest from reference TRBV5-1 and TRBJ2-5, the complete variable domain is KAGVTQTPRYLIKTRGQQVTLSCSPISGHRSVSWYQQTPGQGLQFLFEYFSETQRNKGNFPGRFSGRQFSNSRSEMNVSTLELGDSALYLCASSPGPAGYQETQYFGPGTRLLVL.

CDR3 sequence: CASSELAGGMNEQFF. Written as DNA, the CDR3 is TGTGCCAGTAGCGAACTAGCGGGAGGGATGAATGAGCAGTTCTTC. The J gene is TRBJ2-1, the V gene TRBV19; 13 nucleotides agree with TRBD2. CDR3 size: 15 residues. V was clipped by 6 bases and J by 7 bases; unmatched bases: 6. Per the germline V gene, CDR1 is LNHDA and CDR2 is SQIVND (reference sequence).

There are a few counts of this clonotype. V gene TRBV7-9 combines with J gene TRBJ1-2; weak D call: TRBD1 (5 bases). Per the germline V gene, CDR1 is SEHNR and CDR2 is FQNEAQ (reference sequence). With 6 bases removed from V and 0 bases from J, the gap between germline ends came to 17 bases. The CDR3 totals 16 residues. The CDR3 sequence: CASSSTYRPPNYGYTF. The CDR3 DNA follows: TGTGCCAGCAGTTCTACTTACAGGCCCCCTAACTATGGCTACACCTTC.

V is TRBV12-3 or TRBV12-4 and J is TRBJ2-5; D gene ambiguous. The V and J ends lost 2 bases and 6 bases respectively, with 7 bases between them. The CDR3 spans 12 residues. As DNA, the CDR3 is TGTGCCAGCAGTTTAAGTGGGCAGACCCAGTACTTC. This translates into CASSLSGQTQYF.

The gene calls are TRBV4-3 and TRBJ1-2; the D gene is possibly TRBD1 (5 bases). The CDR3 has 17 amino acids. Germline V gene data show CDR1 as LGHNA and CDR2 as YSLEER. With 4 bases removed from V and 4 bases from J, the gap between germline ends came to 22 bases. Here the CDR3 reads CASSLWSGERGIYGYTF. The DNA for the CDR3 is TGCGCCAGCAGCCTATGGTCGGGGGAACGAGGGATCTATGGCTACACCTTC.

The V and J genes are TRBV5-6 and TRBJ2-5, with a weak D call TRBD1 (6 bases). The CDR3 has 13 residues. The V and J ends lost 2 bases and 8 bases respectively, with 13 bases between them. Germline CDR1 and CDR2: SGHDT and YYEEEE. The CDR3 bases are TGTGCCAGCAGCTTCGGGACACCTGAAACCCAGTACTTC. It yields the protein CASSFGTPETQYF.

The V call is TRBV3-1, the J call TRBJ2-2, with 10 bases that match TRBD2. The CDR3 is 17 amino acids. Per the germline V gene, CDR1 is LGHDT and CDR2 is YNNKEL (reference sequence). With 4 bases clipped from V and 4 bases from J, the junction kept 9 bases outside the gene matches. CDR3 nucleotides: TGTGCCAGCAGCCTATCTCGGGCTAGCGGGGGCACCGGGGAGCTGTTTTTT. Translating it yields CASSLSRASGGTGELFF.

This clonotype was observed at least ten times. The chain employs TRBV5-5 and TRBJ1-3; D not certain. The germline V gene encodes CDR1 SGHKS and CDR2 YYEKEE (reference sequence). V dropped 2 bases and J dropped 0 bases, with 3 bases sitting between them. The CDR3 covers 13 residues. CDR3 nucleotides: TGTGCCAGCAGCTTACCCTCTGGAAACACCATATATTTT. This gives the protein CASSLPSGNTIYF.